The rows below give T cell receptor beta chains drawn from one sample of a study of blood T cell repertoires in COVID-19. Profiled with immunoSEQ multiplex PCR; TCRdb holds only in-frame clones, not every one. The table shows tens of thousands of clones, with roughly 86% occurring only once. Sequenced input: peripheral blood. Every receptor here comes from a man in his forties or fifties with active COVID-19. Each CDR3 is given with its conserved first and last residue.

TRBV2	TRBJ2-7	CASSDNASGGRF
TRBV7-8	TRBJ2-5	CASGGTGQETQYF
TRBV9	TRBJ2-7	CASSPQGGVTYEQYF
TRBV6-5	TRBJ2-7	CASTTDRGTYEQYF
TRBV4-1	TRBJ1-6	CASSQDDGRPAPLHF
TRBV7-9	TRBJ2-5	CASSLSGGTRMQETQYF
TRBV10-1	TRBJ1-1	CASSLDRGLTEAFF
TRBV3-1/TRBV3-2	TRBJ1-1	CASSPRTHMNTEAFF
TRBV6-2/TRBV6-3	TRBJ1-3	CASSKDRTSGNTIYF
TRBV7-8	TRBJ2-7	CASGALNPYEQYF
TRBV9	TRBJ2-3	CASSVLSRGGTDTQYF
TRBV19	TRBJ1-1	CASTTGQARTEAFF
TRBV5-5	TRBJ1-5	CASRPGLAGNQPQHF
TRBV11-2	TRBJ1-1	CASSLGNYEAFF
TRBV5-6	TRBJ2-2	CASSPGTGFGELFF
TRBV9	TRBJ2-3	CASSVARQGDTDTQYF
TRBV5-1	TRBJ1-1	CASSLEGSNTEAFF
TRBV7-2	TRBJ1-1	CASSLGMGQNTEAFF
TRBV4-1	TRBJ1-2	CASSQDLGQGISGYTF
TRBV27	TRBJ2-7	CAHRTSGISYEQYF
TRBV18	TRBJ2-3	CASSPTADTQYF
TRBV5-1	TRBJ2-5	CASSLAPIGGQETQYF
TRBV11-2	TRBJ2-3	CASSLVGPHRTSSTDTQYF